This T cell receptor (beta chain) was documented in a study of CD8 T cells in Susac syndrome. Random-hexamer reverse transcription was applied to roughly 0.5 to 1 ug RNA. TCRdb re-called the immunoSEQ multiplex PCR reads through MiXCR, storing one row per CDR3 protein. Counted here are 65,000 to 95,000 distinct CDR3 sequences, about 93% occurring once; the ten biggest clones make up around 0.94%. Germline CDR1 LGHDT, CDR2 YNNKEL (reference sequence). Trimming shortened V by 0 bases and J by 5 bases, and 24 bases separated the two germline ends. This CDR3 comprises 19 residues. Details on this clonotype: Antigen unknown.

Study-wide points: In total CD8+ repertoires, about 17 Susac-specific public clones were detected, and CD8+ TEMRA repertoires contained five or six.

This receptor was identified in a human donor with Susac syndrome. The genes are TRBV3-1 and TRBJ2-3; D assignment may be TRBD1 or TRBD2 (5 bases each). Sequencing was carried out using CD8+ T cells from PBMCs. CDR3 amino acids: CASSQERDPQPAVRDTQYF. CDR3 coding DNA: TGTGCCAGCAGCCAAGAGAGGGACCCACAGCCGGCCGTGAGAGATACGCAGTATTTT.